This T cell receptor beta chain was found in a study of post-analysis software for immune sequencing data. Study as a whole: The study covered relapsing-remitting, secondary progressive and progressive-relapsing courses of multiple sclerosis. General observations from the study: There were a few TRBV segments more frequent in patients than controls, and TRBV5-6, TRBV5-1 and TRBV20-1 were among them.

This CDR3 has 13 residues. Germline values: CDR1 MNHEY, CDR2 SVGEGT. V lost 6 bases and J 1 base, leaving 9 bases between the germline ends. Prepared TCR beta cDNA libraries contained unique molecular identifiers. MiXCR was run by TCRdb on the PCR reads, yielding one entry per CDR3 protein. Of roughly 650,000 distinct CDR3 sequences in the sample, roughly three fifths were seen once. Regarding this clonotype: What it binds is unknown.

The clonotype was recovered from a girl aged 2 to 9 with multiple sclerosis. This sequence joins TRBV6-2 or TRBV6-3 and TRBJ1-1; D remains unclear. Sequenced sample: blood. This CDR3 is CASSPRRNTEAFF. Here the CDR3 DNA reads TGTGCCAGCAGCCCCCGCCGGAACACTGAAGCTTTCTTT.